Below, one T cell receptor (beta chain) is given with its context. There are many counts of this clonotype. Its cognate antigen has yet to be identified. Base qualities are not recorded, but no much larger clone differs from it by a single base. These data originate in a study of CD8+CD57+ T cells in acquired aplastic anemia (dated by TCRdb to the late 2010s). Context from the whole study: DNA extracted from sorted CD4+ and CD8+ cells had a mean of approximately 3 ug, with a range of roughly 0.2 to 30 ug. CD8+CD57+ expansion was defined as frequency above the mean frequency observed in healthy subjects. The paper's findings and limits, for the study overall: Patients and healthy controls showed no significant difference in CD8+ Simpson's diversity (P=0.060). Although 25 to 30 CD8+ CDR3 sequences were shared by patients and controls, these sequences appeared highly expressed in patients and within the immunodominant clones of patients.

TCR beta VDJ combination and CDR3 sequence profiling used genomic DNA as the template. An Illumina HiSeq 2000 was used for TCR repertoire sequencing. In the original analysis: Repertoire assessment relied on Simpson's diversity index, CDR3 size and DJ length profiles, and TRBV/TRBJ rearrangement plots. The immunodominant clone was defined as the most abundant DNA sequence in deep sequencing data. CDR3 amino acid sequences were screened for sharing across subjects and compared with published repertoires and the VDJdb database. TCRdb passed the public sequencing reads through fastp at Q25 and MiXCR, retaining productive beta sequences. Here each entry gathers all rows of one CDR3 protein and keeps the most common genes and DNA. V and J calls and clone size were set by TCRdb, not the authors. A total of around 200,000 distinct CDR3 sequences appear in this sample, 48% of them only once. The leading ten clones occupy around a tenth of the sample.

The patients picked for sequencing were ones in whom flow cytometry had shown an expansion of CD8+CD57+ cells. Severe acquired aplastic anemia was diagnosed in all patients according to International Study of Aplastic Anemia and Agranulocytosis and Camitta criteria. No patient had received any therapy when blood was sampled. The study deep-sequenced TCR repertoires of sorted CD4+ and CD8+ blood T cells from severe aplastic anemia patients and healthy subjects. Patients were enrolled in the USA under clinicaltrials.gov protocols 00001620, 01623167, 00001397, 00071045, 00081523 and 00961064. Ficoll-Paque density gradient centrifugation was used to isolate peripheral blood mononuclear cells. Before DNA extraction, CD4+ and CD8+ T cells were sorted with FACS or magnetic beads. V lost 0 bases and J lost 5 bases; the stretch between them is 11 bases long. Including the terminal cysteine and phenylalanine, the CDR3 comprises 15 residues. The entry retains the CDR3 DNA only, 45 bases that are in frame from base 1. The germline V gene gives CDR1 as SGHRS and CDR2 as YFSETQ.

This chain joins TRBV5-1 to TRBJ1-4, and the D gene may be TRBD1, 5 bases matching. The sequencing input was sorted CD4+, CD8+, or CD8+CD57+ T cells (not recorded which) from PBMCs. The TCR originated in a human donor with aplastic anemia. The DNA reads as follows: TGCGCCAGCAGCTTGGTTGGGGGATCCAATGAAAAACTGTTTTTT. Its translation reads: CASSLVGGSNEKLFF.